The clone carrying this T cell receptor (beta chain) was seen many times. No antigen is known for it. These data originate in a study of neurological immune-mediated disorders. Study-wide context: Secondary progressive disease was present in 3, and relapsing-remitting disease in 31, of the approximately 35 multiple sclerosis patients.

5'RACE employing 10-nucleotide random UMIs yielded the cDNA. TCRdb analysed the 5' RACE reads with MiXCR anew, one entry per CDR3 protein. In the table there are about 66,000 distinct CDR3 sequences, 3% to 3.5% of which are singletons. Findings and limits, study-wide: Because no CDR3 amino acid sequences were shared across subjects by expanded clones, private repertoires were suggested in all groups.

The sample taken for sequencing was PBMCs. The sequence derives from a man aged 35 to 55 with multiple sclerosis.

The CDR3 coding sequence is TGCGCCAGCAGCTTGGCCGGACAGGGTAACAATGAGCAGTTCTTC. Protein: CASSLAGQGNNEQFF. J is TRBJ2-1 and V is TRBV5-1; TRBD1 aligns across 8 bases. V was clipped by 0 bases and J by 5 bases; unmatched bases: 4. This CDR3 spans 15 amino acids. CDR1 and CDR2 from the germline V gene are SGHRS and YFSETQ.